A selection of T cell receptor beta chains follows, all from one sample in a study of radiation and T cells in renal cell carcinoma. The method was immunoSEQ multiplex PCR; TCRdb's version includes in-frame clones alone and lacks a portion of them. The sample contains approximately 150,000 clones, approximately 82% of which appear only once. Sample: blood, taken from a patient whose treatment included radiotherapy and nephrectomy. The receptors were gathered from a woman between 50 and 59 years old with renal cell carcinoma. CDR3s include the opening cysteine and the closing phenylalanine or tryptophan. A D gene is named only where the DNA matches it firmly. Rows give clone size only sometimes, using once, few, many, or a class for an expanded clone.

TRBV4-3,-,TRBJ2-2,-,CASSQDSRGSNTGELFF,TGCGCCAGCAGCCAAGATAGTCGGGGTTCGAACACCGGGGAGCTGTTTTTT
TRBV19,TRBD1,TRBJ1-5,-,CASKDGTGGGQPQHF,TGTGCCAGTAAGGATGGGACAGGGGGTGGACAGCCCCAGCATTTT
TRBV11-2,-,TRBJ1-4,-,CASSLPVFRNEKLFF,TGTGCCAGCAGCTTACCGGTGTTCAGGAATGAAAAACTGTTTTTT
TRBV5-4,-,TRBJ2-3,-,CASSGPTVSTDTQYF,TGTGCCAGCAGCGGCCCGACGGTAAGCACAGATACGCAGTATTTT
TRBV10-3,-,TRBJ2-7,-,CAIRRQEMAYEQYF,TGTGCCATCAGGAGACAGGAAATGGCCTACGAGCAGTACTTC
TRBV6-4,TRBD1,TRBJ1-1,-,CASRQGEWDTEAFF,TGTGCCAGCAGGCAGGGGGAATGGGACACTGAAGCTTTCTTT
TRBV19,TRBD1,TRBJ2-3,-,CATQGQGNSLDTQYF,TGTGCCACCCAGGGACAGGGGAATTCTCTAGATACGCAGTATTTT
TRBV28,-,TRBJ1-1,-,CASSRAPGEPKAFF,TGTGCCAGCAGCCGTGCACCGGGGGAGCCCAAGGCTTTCTTT
TRBV4-2,-,TRBJ1-1,-,CASSQGDLVGTEAFF,TGTGCCAGCAGCCAAGGGGATCTGGTGGGCACTGAAGCTTTCTTT
TRBV5-4,TRBD2,TRBJ2-1,-,CASSLGASGIDEQFF,TGTGCCAGCAGCTTGGGGGCTAGCGGGATCGATGAGCAGTTCTTC
TRBV7-2,TRBD1,TRBJ2-7,-,CASSLAEGGTGREQYF,TGTGCCAGCAGCTTAGCGGAGGGCGGGACAGGGCGCGAGCAGTACTTC
TRBV6-5,TRBD1,TRBJ1-1,few,CASSYDRDSEAFF,TGTGCCAGCAGTTATGACAGGGACTCTGAAGCTTTCTTT
TRBV7-2,TRBD1,TRBJ2-7,-,CASSRDRGIYEQYF,TGTGCCAGCAGCCGGGACAGGGGCATCTACGAGCAGTACTTC
TRBV19,-,TRBJ1-5,-,CATTWGQGSNQPQHF,TGTGCCACCACCTGGGGGCAGGGAAGCAATCAGCCCCAGCATTTT
TRBV9,TRBD1,TRBJ1-4,-,CASSTGQGSEEKLFF,TGTGCCAGCAGCACCGGACAGGGGTCGGAGGAAAAACTGTTTTTT
TRBV5-1,-,TRBJ2-5,once,CASSFGGSLETQYF,TGCGCCAGCAGCTTTGGAGGCTCCCTGGAGACCCAGTACTTC
TRBV5-1,-,TRBJ2-7,-,CASSLVAYEQYF,TGCGCCAGCAGCTTGGTAGCCTACGAGCAGTACTTC
TRBV7-2,-,TRBJ2-5,-,CASSSQGGETQYF,TGTGCCAGCAGCTCCCAGGGAGGAGAGACCCAGTACTTC
TRBV7-2,-,TRBJ2-4,-,CASSLSPDDIQYF,TGTGCCAGCAGCTTAAGCCCCGATGACATTCAGTACTTC
TRBV6-6,TRBD1,TRBJ2-7,-,CASSYSGTEFGYF,TGTGCCAGCAGTTACTCGGGGACAGAGTTCGGGTACTTC
TRBV7-9,TRBD1,TRBJ2-7,many,CASSLHRGLYEQYF,TGTGCCAGCAGCTTGCACAGGGGGCTCTACGAGCAGTACTTC
TRBV7-2,-,TRBJ1-1,-,CASSFQGTGTEAFF,TGTGCCAGCAGCTTTCAGGGGACGGGTACTGAAGCTTTCTTT
TRBV5-1,TRBD1,TRBJ1-1,-,CASSAYRGPEGTEAFF,TGCGCCAGCAGCGCGTACAGGGGGCCGGAGGGCACTGAAGCTTTCTTT
TRBV7-2,-,TRBJ2-5,-,CASGQDQETQYF,TGTGCCAGCGGGCAAGACCAAGAGACCCAGTACTTC
TRBV9,-,TRBJ1-1,-,CASRGLMNTEAFF,TGTGCCAGCAGGGGTCTTATGAACACTGAAGCTTTCTTT
TRBV19,-,TRBJ1-2,-,CASSIAFYGYTF,TGTGCCAGTAGTATCGCATTCTATGGCTACACCTTC
TRBV7-2,-,TRBJ1-2,-,CASSSSLVGNYGYTF,TGTGCCAGCAGCTCCTCATTAGTCGGTAACTATGGCTACACCTTC
TRBV6-5,-,TRBJ1-5,-,CASSYFRLTSNQPQHF,TGTGCCAGCAGTTACTTTCGGCTTACGAGCAATCAGCCCCAGCATTTT
TRBV7-2,-,TRBJ1-4,-,CASSLNPRINEKLFF,TGTGCCAGCAGCTTAAATCCACGCATCAATGAAAAACTGTTTTTT
TRBV19,-,TRBJ1-1,-,CASSRIGGSAFF,TGTGCCAGTAGTCGCATCGGGGGTTCAGCTTTCTTT
TRBV5-1,TRBD2,TRBJ2-7,-,CASSSGTSNHEQYF,TGCGCCAGCAGCTCCGGGACTAGTAACCACGAGCAGTACTTC
TRBV21-1,-,TRBJ1-5,-,CASSPRIGRGGSNQPQHF,TGTGCCAGCAGCCCCCGGATAGGAAGAGGGGGTAGCAATCAGCCCCAGCATTTT
TRBV5-4,-,TRBJ2-5,-,CASSSGGDSQETQYF,TGTGCCAGCAGCTCGGGGGGGGACAGCCAAGAGACCCAGTACTTC
TRBV7-2,-,TRBJ2-3,-,CASSLAIDTQYF,TGTGCCAGCAGCTTAGCGATTGATACGCAGTATTTT
TRBV29-1,-,TRBJ2-2,-,CSVEGTGELFF,TGCAGCGTTGAAGGAACCGGGGAGCTGTTTTTT
TRBV18,-,TRBJ2-3,-,CASSTSTDTQYF,TGTGCCAGTTCTACTAGCACAGATACGCAGTATTTT
TRBV9,TRBD2,TRBJ2-7,once,CASSVGVSGNEQYF,TGTGCCAGCAGCGTAGGTGTTAGCGGGAACGAGCAGTACTTC
TRBV6-1,-,TRBJ1-5,-,CASSEANTFDQPQHF,TGTGCCAGCAGTGAGGCCAATACGTTTGATCAGCCCCAGCATTTT
TRBV14,-,TRBJ2-7,-,CASSRSSYEQYF,TGTGCCAGCAGTAGGAGCTCCTACGAGCAGTACTTC
TRBV5-5,-,TRBJ1-3,-,CASSLLGTTGNTIYF,TGTGCCAGCAGCTTGTTGGGGACGACCGGAAACACCATATATTTT
TRBV28,-,TRBJ2-7,-,CASFSSHRGLYEQYF,TGTGCCAGCTTTTCCAGTCACAGAGGCCTCTACGAGCAGTACTTC
TRBV7-9,-,TRBJ1-1,-,CASSLGFVNTEAFF,TGTGCCAGCAGCTTAGGTTTCGTGAACACTGAAGCTTTCTTT
TRBV4-3,-,TRBJ1-2,-,CASSQEIGGGFGYTF,TGCGCCAGCAGCCAAGAAATCGGCGGGGGATTTGGCTACACCTTC
TRBV5-8,-,TRBJ1-2,-,CASSYTETANYGYTF,TGTGCCAGCAGCTATACAGAAACCGCTAACTATGGCTACACCTTC
TRBV6-5,-,TRBJ1-1,-,CASRHGHDGAFF,TGTGCCAGCAGACACGGCCACGATGGAGCTTTCTTT
TRBV28,-,TRBJ2-6,once,CASSGPGANVLTF,TGTGCCAGCAGCGGGCCTGGGGCCAACGTCCTGACTTTC
TRBV6-4,-,TRBJ2-3,-,CARRDDTDTQYF,TGTGCCCGCCGGGACGACACAGATACGCAGTATTTT
TRBV6-5,-,TRBJ2-5,once,CASSYSGGQETQYF,TGTGCCAGCAGTTACTCTGGGGGCCAAGAGACCCAGTACTTC
TRBV18,TRBD2,TRBJ2-3,once,CASSPGGSTDTQYF,TGTGCCAGCTCACCGGGAGGGAGCACAGATACGCAGTATTTT
TRBV5-1,-,TRBJ1-2,-,CASRSEANYGYTF,TGCGCCAGCAGGTCGGAGGCTAACTATGGCTACACCTTC
TRBV10-1,-,TRBJ2-1,-,CASSDRPRDEQFF,TGCGCCAGCAGTGACCGCCCAAGGGATGAGCAGTTCTTC
TRBV29-1,TRBD1,TRBJ1-1,-,CSAQVGGADTEAFF,TGCAGCGCCCAGGTAGGGGGCGCTGACACTGAAGCTTTCTTT
TRBV15,TRBD2,TRBJ2-5,many,CATSPEPGQISSMGLAGLETQYF,TGTGCCACCAGCCCGGAGCCGGGACAGATATCCTCAATGGGACTAGCGGGGTTAGAGACCCAGTACTTC
TRBV10-3,-,TRBJ1-1,-,CAISVRQENTEAFF,TGTGCCATCAGTGTTAGACAGGAGAACACTGAAGCTTTCTTT
TRBV5-1,-,TRBJ1-2,-,CASSLEGTYGYTF,TGCGCCAGCAGCTTAGAGGGGACCTATGGCTACACCTTC
TRBV9,-,TRBJ1-5,-,CASSISQGSQPQHF,TGTGCCAGCAGCATATCCCAGGGATCTCAGCCCCAGCATTTT
TRBV4-1,-,TRBJ1-1,-,CASSQGYKDSKAFF,TGCGCCAGCAGCCAAGGGTATAAGGACAGCAAAGCTTTCTTT